The rows below give T cell receptor beta chains drawn from one sample of a study of cytomegalovirus exposure and HLA in healthy donors. Method: immunoSEQ multiplex PCR; TCRdb's copy keeps in-frame clones and lacks some. The sample consists of some 170,000 clones, roughly 80% of them appearing once. What was sequenced was PBMCs. Receptors originate from a man aged 40-55 years in good health and CMV-seronegative. Each CDR3 is given with its conserved first and last residue. The D gene is left open where the match is weak. Expanded clones get a size class; other rows say once, few or many, or leave the size out.

J gene: TRBJ1-6
clone size: .
V gene: TRBV4-1
D gene: .
CDR3 DNA: TGCGCCAGCAGCCATATTAATTCACCCCTCCACTTT
CDR3 protein: CASSHINSPLHF

J gene: TRBJ1-6
clone size: .
V gene: TRBV6-6
D gene: .
CDR3 DNA: TGTGCCAGCAGCCGAGGGACTTATTCACCCCTCCACTTT
CDR3 protein: CASSRGTYSPLHF

J gene: TRBJ2-3
clone size: .
V gene: TRBV6-5
D gene: .
CDR3 DNA: TGTGCCAGCAGGGGAGAGGTGGGCACAGATACGCAGTATTTT
CDR3 protein: CASRGEVGTDTQYF

J gene: TRBJ2-5
clone size: .
V gene: TRBV5-4
D gene: TRBD2
CDR3 DNA: TGTGCCAGCAGCCTCCGACTAGCGGGGGGCGGCCAAGAGACCCAGTACTTC
CDR3 protein: CASSLRLAGGGQETQYF

J gene: TRBJ2-7
clone size: once
V gene: TRBV11-2
D gene: TRBD1
CDR3 DNA: TGTGCCAGCAGCTCCTTGGGGGCGACAGGGGTCTACGAGCAGTACTTC
CDR3 protein: CASSSLGATGVYEQYF

J gene: TRBJ2-3
clone size: .
V gene: TRBV18
D gene: .
CDR3 DNA: TGTGCCAGCTCACCCAATGGGGCGGGACCCACAGATACGCAGTATTTT
CDR3 protein: CASSPNGAGPTDTQYF

J gene: TRBJ1-5
clone size: .
V gene: TRBV19
D gene: .
CDR3 DNA: TGTGCCAGTACAGGGTTGGGCAATCAGCCCCAGCATTTT
CDR3 protein: CASTGLGNQPQHF

J gene: TRBJ1-1
clone size: .
V gene: TRBV29-1
D gene: TRBD1
CDR3 DNA: TGCAGCGCTCGACAGGGGTACGCTGAAGCTTTCTTT
CDR3 protein: CSARQGYAEAFF

J gene: TRBJ2-5
clone size: .
V gene: TRBV2
D gene: TRBD2
CDR3 DNA: TGTGCCAGCAGCCGACTAGCCTGGGAGACCCAGTACTTC
CDR3 protein: CASSRLAWETQYF

J gene: TRBJ2-7
clone size: once
V gene: TRBV27
D gene: .
CDR3 DNA: TGTGCCGGCAGTCCATTCCCAACCTACGAGCAGTACTTC
CDR3 protein: CAGSPFPTYEQYF

J gene: TRBJ2-7
clone size: few
V gene: TRBV11-1
D gene: .
CDR3 DNA: TGTGCCAGCAGCCCCACGAGAGGGCAAGGCTACGAGCAGTACTTC
CDR3 protein: CASSPTRGQGYEQYF

J gene: TRBJ2-7
clone size: .
V gene: TRBV5-6
D gene: TRBD1
CDR3 DNA: TGTGCCAGCAGCTTGCGGGGACAGGACTACGAGCAGTACTTC
CDR3 protein: CASSLRGQDYEQYF

J gene: TRBJ2-7
clone size: .
V gene: TRBV7-9
D gene: TRBD1
CDR3 DNA: TGTGCCAGCGGACAGGTTGCAGGAGAGCAGTACTTC
CDR3 protein: CASGQVAGEQYF

J gene: TRBJ2-3
clone size: .
V gene: TRBV27
D gene: TRBD2
CDR3 DNA: TGTGCCAGCAGACCGGCTTTGGGAGGGGTTTTGGTCACAGATACGCAGTATTTT
CDR3 protein: CASRPALGGVLVTDTQYF

J gene: TRBJ1-2
clone size: .
V gene: TRBV7-9
D gene: .
CDR3 DNA: TGTGCCAGCAGCCCCACAGGTTCGGGCTACACCTTC
CDR3 protein: CASSPTGSGYTF

J gene: TRBJ2-2
clone size: .
V gene: TRBV7-9
D gene: .
CDR3 DNA: TGTGCCAGCAGCTCACTTGGGGGCAGGGCGGTCGGGGAGCTGTTTTTT
CDR3 protein: CASSSLGGRAVGELFF

J gene: TRBJ2-2
clone size: .
V gene: TRBV15
D gene: .
CDR3 DNA: TGTGCCACCAGCGCATGGAGGGGTGGCACCGGGGAGCTGTTTTTT
CDR3 protein: CATSAWRGGTGELFF

J gene: TRBJ2-5
clone size: .
V gene: TRBV6-1
D gene: .
CDR3 DNA: TGTGCCAGCAGTGAACAGGGGTTCTACCAAGAGACCCAGTACTTC
CDR3 protein: CASSEQGFYQETQYF

J gene: TRBJ1-6
clone size: .
V gene: TRBV28
D gene: .
CDR3 DNA: TGTGCCAGTACGCCCCAGGCGGGGAATTCACCCCTCCACTTT
CDR3 protein: CASTPQAGNSPLHF

J gene: TRBJ2-7
clone size: .
V gene: TRBV14
D gene: .
CDR3 DNA: TGTGCCAGCAGCCCCTGGTCGTCGGCCTACGAGCAGTACTTC
CDR3 protein: CASSPWSSAYEQYF

J gene: TRBJ1-2
clone size: .
V gene: TRBV21-1
D gene: .
CDR3 DNA: TGTGCCAGCAGCAAAGCGGGTCAGGGGAGTAATGGCTACACCTTC
CDR3 protein: CASSKAGQGSNGYTF

J gene: TRBJ2-3
clone size: few
V gene: TRBV30
D gene: .
CDR3 DNA: TGTGCCTGGAGTGTAAGATCGCGAGATACGCAGTATTTT
CDR3 protein: CAWSVRSRDTQYF

J gene: TRBJ1-6
clone size: .
V gene: TRBV19
D gene: TRBD1
CDR3 DNA: TGTGCCAGTAGTATTCCCATTTGGGACAGCCGCTCCTATAATTCACCCCTCCACTTT
CDR3 protein: CASSIPIWDSRSYNSPLHF